The 9 T cell receptor beta chains given below trace back to one sample, sequenced in a study of blood T cell repertoires in COVID-19. Clones were sequenced by immunoSEQ multiplex PCR, and TCRdb holds only the in-frame ones, with some missing. This sample carries over 350,000 clones, roughly 90% of them seen once, and the ten largest clones take more than 0.9%. The sample was PBMCs or T cells enriched from blood (not recorded which). The receptors here all came from a young woman with acute COVID-19.

This clone was recorded once. The J gene is TRBJ2-7, the V gene TRBV3-1 (or the pseudogene TRBV3-2); TRBD2 aligns across 7 bases. From germline, CDR1 is LGHDT and CDR2 YNNKEL (reference sequence). The CDR3 loop spans 16 amino acids. J was trimmed by 7 bases and V by 1 base; bases with no gene match: 13. CDR3 loop: CASSQVGGRLAQEQYF. Here the CDR3 DNA reads TGTGCCAGCAGCCAAGTAGGTGGGCGACTAGCTCAAGAGCAGTACTTC.

This chain links TRBV2 with TRBJ2-1; D gene ambiguous. There are 12 residues in the CDR3. Germline-derived CDR1 and CDR2 are SNHLY and FYNNEI. Trimming removed 6 bases from V and 10 bases from J, with 13 bases in between. The DNA of the CDR3 is TGTGCCAGCAGGCTATATTATCTAGAGCAGTTCTTC. Its translation: CASRLYYLEQFF.

This clone was seen only once. The chain is built from TRBV10-3 and TRBJ2-1, with 9 nucleotides matching TRBD2. V shed 7 bases, J shed 5 bases, and the junction held 9 bases outside the gene matches. The CDR3 runs to 15 residues. From germline, CDR1 is ENHRY and CDR2 SYGVKD. The CDR3 nucleotides are TGTGCCATCAACTCTCGCGGGGGGGAAAACAATGAGCAGTTCTTC. Translating it yields CAINSRGGENNEQFF.

The chain has TRBV10-2 and TRBJ2-7; 13 bases align to TRBD2. Per the germline V gene, CDR1 is WSHSY and CDR2 is SAAADI. Trimming at V came to 5 bases and at J to 4 bases, leaving 2 bases not matched to a gene. The CDR3 extends over 14 amino acids. The CDR3 reads CASSTSGGGYEQYF. As DNA, the CDR3 is TGCGCCAGCAGTACTAGCGGGGGGGGTTACGAGCAGTACTTC.

This clone was seen once. The rearrangement links TRBV7-3 to TRBJ2-2, with 10 bases that match TRBD1. The CDR3 length is 17 residues. The trim removed 5 bases at V and 3 bases at J, leaving 9 bases unmatched. Germline V gene data show CDR1 as SGHTA and CDR2 as FQGTGA. The CDR3 here is CASSLSRDRGHTGELFF. In nucleotides, the CDR3 is TGTGCCAGCAGCCTCTCCCGGGACAGGGGACACACCGGGGAGCTGTTTTTT.

This CDR3 is CASSPGDRGKGGYTF. For the CDR3, the DNA is TGTGCCAGCAGCCCGGGGGACAGGGGAAAAGGTGGCTACACCTTC. This rearrangement joins TRBV7-6 to TRBJ1-2; the match to TRBD1 covers 10 bases. CDR1 and CDR2 (germline): SGHVS, FNYEAQ. V was clipped by 5 bases and J by 7 bases; unmatched bases: 10. The CDR3 is made up of 15 amino acids.

Details on this clone: This sample also contains other DNA sequences that code for the same CDR3. J is TRBJ2-7 and V is TRBV20-1; a possible D gene is TRBD1 (5 bases). Germline V gives CDR1 DFQATT, CDR2 SNEGSKA (reference sequence). This CDR3 contains 11 residues. V was trimmed by 2 bases and J by 3 bases, leaving 5 bases between them. As DNA, the CDR3 is TGCAGTGCTAGACAGGGCTACGAGCAGTACTTC. Protein: CSARQGYEQYF.

In DNA form, the CDR3 reads TGTGCCACCAGTTCTGGAACAGGGCCCTACAATGAGCAGTTCTTC. This gives the protein CATSSGTGPYNEQFF. The J gene is TRBJ2-1, the V gene TRBV24-1; tentatively, D is TRBD1 (6 bases). The germline gives CDR1 KGHDR, CDR2 SFDVKD. V lost 6 bases and J 2 bases, leaving 13 bases between the germline ends. The CDR3 is 15 amino acids.

The chain joins TRBV7-2 to TRBJ2-3; 10 bases agree with TRBD1. The CDR3 covers 17 residues. The germline V gene has CDR1 SGHTA and CDR2 FQGNSA. Trimming cost V 5 bases and J 3 bases; bases outside gene matches: 11. CDR3 in DNA: TGTGCCAGCAGCCGTTTCGGGACAGGGGTTGTAACAGATACGCAGTATTTT. Residues: CASSRFGTGVVTDTQYF. Looking up the rest from reference TRBV7-2 and TRBJ2-3 gives the full variable domain: GAGVSQSPSNKVTEKGKDVELRCDPISGHTALYWYRQSLGQGLEFLIYFQGNSAPDKSGLPSDRFSAERTGGSVSTLTIQRTQQEDSAVYLCASSRFGTGVVTDTQYFGPGTRLTVL.